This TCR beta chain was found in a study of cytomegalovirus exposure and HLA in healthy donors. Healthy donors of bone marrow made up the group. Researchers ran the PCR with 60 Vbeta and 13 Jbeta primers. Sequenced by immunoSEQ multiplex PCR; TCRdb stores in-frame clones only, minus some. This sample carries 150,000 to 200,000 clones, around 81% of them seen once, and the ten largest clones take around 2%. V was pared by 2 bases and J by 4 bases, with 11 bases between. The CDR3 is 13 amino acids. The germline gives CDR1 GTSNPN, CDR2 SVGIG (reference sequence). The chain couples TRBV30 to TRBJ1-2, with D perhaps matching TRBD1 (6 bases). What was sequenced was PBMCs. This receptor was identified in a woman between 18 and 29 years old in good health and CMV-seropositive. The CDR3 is CAWSSDSAYGYTF. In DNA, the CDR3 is TGTGCCTGGAGTTCGGACAGTGCCTATGGCTACACCTTC.